These 26 T cell receptor beta chains came from one sample sequenced in a study of T cells in Graves' hyperthyroidism and ophthalmopathy. The source material, RNA transcripts, was used to amplify TCR beta CDR3 regions. HTBI primers were employed in a first-round RT-PCR of the TCR CDR3. TCRdb used MiXCR to reprocess the multiplex PCR reads, holding one entry per CDR3 protein. The table has around 540,000 distinct CDR3 sequences, more than 45% seen once. Input material: peripheral blood or thyroid tissue (not recorded which). These receptors were taken from a woman aged 18-35 years with Graves' hyperthyroidism.

This clonotype was counted between two and nine times. The chain recombines TRBV9 with TRBJ1-1; 8 positions agree with TRBD1. The CDR3 sequence is 15 residues long. J was trimmed by 1 base and V by 4 bases; bases with no gene match: 6. The germline V gene has CDR1 SGDLS and CDR2 YYNGEE. CDR3 residues: CASSKRTGTNTEAFF. The CDR3 DNA reads TGTGCCAGCAGCAAGAGGACAGGGACGAACACTGAAGCTTTCTTT.

The chain has TRBV27 and TRBJ1-2, with 7 nucleotides matching TRBD1. This CDR3 region has 17 residues. Trimming removed 6 bases from V and 0 bases from J; junction bases left unmatched: 13. Germline CDR1 reads MNHEY; CDR2 reads SMNVEV (reference sequence). CDR3: CASSPSQGEGANYGYTF. The CDR3 region has the DNA TGTGCCAGCAGCCCCTCCCAGGGGGAAGGAGCTAACTATGGCTACACCTTC.

Regarding this clonotype: This may be a read error, as it is one base from a much larger clone. The V and J genes are TRBV10-3 and TRBJ1-3; D ambiguous. CDR1 is ENHRY and CDR2 is SYGVKD in the germline V gene. The CDR3 is made up of 13 amino acids. The V end lost 7 bases, the J end lost 4 bases, and 11 bases lay between the germline ends. CDR3: CAITLGLGNTIYF. CDR3 coding DNA: TGTGCCATCACCCTAGGGCTCGGAAACACCATATATTTT.

For this clonotype: A single base separates this from a much larger clone, so it may be a read error. This rearrangement joins TRBV29-1 to TRBJ1-1; TRBD1 is a possible D gene (5 bases). Trimming stripped 7 bases from V and 1 base from J, with 10 bases between. Germline V gene data show CDR1 as SQVTM and CDR2 as ANQGSEA. There are 12 residues in the CDR3. CDR3 loop: CSADSGNTEAFF. The CDR3 bases are TGCAGCGCTGACAGCGGGAACACTGAAGCTTTCTTT.

Of note for this clonotype: This may arise from a read error, as a much more abundant clone is one base away. V gene TRBV24-1 combines with J gene TRBJ2-5; perhaps TRBD2 as D (6 bases). In germline, CDR1 is KGHDR, CDR2 SFDVKD. The CDR3 sequence is 13 residues long. The CDR3 loop is CATSDQRVETQHF. The CDR3 bases are TGTGCCACCAGTGATCAGCGGGTGGAGACCCAGCACTTC.

This clonotype was detected a few times. The chain is built from TRBV24-1 and TRBJ2-5, with D perhaps being TRBD1 or TRBD2 (5 bases each). The CDR3 is made up of 15 amino acids. Per germline, CDR1 KGHDR and CDR2 SFDVKD. With 4 bases removed from V and 3 bases from J, the gap between germline ends came to 14 bases. Written as DNA, the CDR3 is TGTGCCACCAGTGACGCCGGGGCCAGAGAAGAGACCCAGTACTTC. Translating gives CATSDAGAREETQYF.

At least ten counts were recorded for this clonotype. The V call is TRBV14, the J call TRBJ1-6, with D maybe TRBD1 (6 bases). V lost 0 bases and J lost 10, with 16 bases in between. The CDR3 sequence is 16 residues long. Germline V gene sequence: CDR1 SGHDN, CDR2 FVKESK. CDR3 loop: CASSQEGGIRSSPLHF. The CDR3 DNA is TGTGCCAGCAGCCAAGAAGGGGGTATTCGGTCGTCACCCCTCCACTTT. Looking up the rest from reference TRBV14 and TRBJ1-6 gives the full variable domain: EAGVTQFPSHSVIEKGQTVTLRCDPISGHDNLYWYRRVMGKEIKFLLHFVKESKQDESGMPNNRFLAERTGGTYSTLKVQPAELEDSGVYFCASSQEGGIRSSPLHFGNGTRLTVT.

The CDR3, as DNA: TGTGCCAGCAGGGACCAGGGATCTAATTCACCCCTCCACTTT. As protein: CASRDQGSNSPLHF. The chain is built from TRBV2 and TRBJ1-6; D might be TRBD1 (5 bases). The CDR3 runs to 14 residues. Per the germline V gene, CDR1 is SNHLY and CDR2 is FYNNEI. Between the trimmed V and J ends, which lost 6 bases and 6 bases, there was a span of 12 bases.

The CDR3 DNA is TGTGCCAGCAGCCCGAGACAGGATAAGAACACTGAAGCTTTCTTT. The encoded protein is CASSPRQDKNTEAFF. The genes are TRBV7-6 and TRBJ1-1; TRBD1 is a possible D gene (6 bases). V lost 5 bases and J 1 base, leaving 14 bases between the germline ends. The CDR3 consists of 15 residues. CDR1 is SGHVS, CDR2 FNYEAQ, per germline.

This chain links TRBV10-3 with TRBJ1-1; 8 bases agree with TRBD1. The CDR3 is 15 amino acids. The trim removed 0 bases at V and 1 base at J, leaving 1 base unmatched. Germline loops: CDR1 ENHRY, CDR2 SYGVKD. The chain's CDR3 is CAISESGQENTEAFF. For the CDR3, the DNA is TGTGCCATCAGTGAGTCGGGACAGGAGAACACTGAAGCTTTCTTT.

DNA of the CDR3: TGTGCCAGCAGCCCCCTAAGGCCGGGGGACTCCTCCTACGAGCAGTACTTC. It yields the protein CASSPLRPGDSSYEQYF. The J gene is TRBJ2-7, the V gene TRBV7-6, with D perhaps TRBD2 (6 bases). This CDR3 comprises 17 residues. Germline V gene sequence: CDR1 SGHVS, CDR2 FNYEAQ. Trimming removed 5 bases at V and 0 bases at J, with 20 bases between.

Remarks on this clonotype: Because the CDR3 is missing its conserved closing phenylalanine or tryptophan, this is likely a read error. The rearrangement joins TRBV7-2 to TRBJ2-5; a weak D match, TRBD2 (6 bases). TRBJ2-7 matches the DNA end more closely, so the J call is doubtful. The CDR3 consists of 12 residues. CDR1 is SGHTA and CDR2 is FQGNSA in the germline V gene. Written as DNA, the CDR3 is TGTGCCAGCAGTTCGGACGGGAGCGAGCAGTACCTC. Its protein product is CASSSDGSEQYL.

Remarks on this clonotype: This may stem from a read error, because a much larger clone lies one nucleotide away. The CDR3 reads CSVVTSGSTIYF. The CDR3 DNA is TGCAGCGTTGTTACTTCTGGAAGCACCATATATTTT. The rearrangement uses TRBV29-1 and TRBJ1-3; D ambiguous. This CDR3 has 12 residues. Germline CDR1 is SQVTM and CDR2 is ANQGSEA. Together with reference TRBV29-1 and TRBJ1-3, the CDR3 gives the full variable domain: SAVISQKPSRDICQRGTSLTIQCQVDSQVTMMFWYRQQPGQSLTLIATANQGSEATYESGFVIDKFPISRPNLTFSTLTVSNMSPEDSSIYLCSVVTSGSTIYFGEGSWLTVV.

The chain links TRBV12-5 to TRBJ1-2; D gene ambiguous. The CDR3 extends over 14 amino acids. Germline V gene lookup returns CDR1 LGHNT and CDR2 FRNRAP. The V and J ends lost 4 bases and 4 bases respectively, with 13 bases between them. The DNA for the CDR3 is TGTGCTAGTGGTTCCCCTCCAGCTACCTATGGCTACACCTTC. It yields the protein CASGSPPATYGYTF.

This clonotype was seen at least ten times. V usage is TRBV7-9 and J usage is TRBJ1-1; maybe TRBD1 (5 bases). Germline V gene sequence: CDR1 SEHNR, CDR2 FQNEAQ (reference sequence). The CDR3 contains 14 residues. V lost 2 bases and J 4 bases, leaving 11 bases between the germline ends. CDR3 sequence: CASSLWQGGTEAFF. The CDR3 DNA is TGTGCCAGCAGCTTATGGCAGGGAGGCACTGAAGCTTTCTTT.

The chain employs TRBV7-8 and TRBJ2-7; 7 bases line up with TRBD2. Per germline, CDR1 SGHVS and CDR2 FQNEAQ. The CDR3 has 15 residues. With V trimmed by 4 bases and J by 2 bases, 8 bases remained unmatched. The CDR3 protein is CASSWGAGSTYEQYF. The CDR3 DNA follows: TGTGCCAGCAGCTGGGGAGCGGGATCCACCTACGAGCAGTACTTC.

This clonotype was seen ten or more times. This rearrangement joins TRBV3-1 to TRBJ1-6, with D hard to call. Trimming removed 0 bases from V and 7 bases from J, with 4 bases in between. This CDR3 is built from 13 residues. The germline CDR1 and CDR2 sequences are LGHDT and YNNKEL (reference sequence). The CDR3 sequence: CASSQEHNSPLHF. CDR3 in DNA: TGTGCCAGCAGCCAAGAGCACAATTCACCCCTCCACTTT.

This rearrangement joins TRBV24-1 to TRBJ1-2; tentatively, D is TRBD1 (6 bases). Trimming removed 11 bases at V and 3 bases at J, with 21 bases between. There are 15 residues in the CDR3. Germline values: CDR1 KGHDR, CDR2 SFDVKD. The CDR3 nucleotides are TGTGCCAGCTCACGGGCAGGGGTATCGGACTATGGCTACACCTTC. This gives the protein CASSRAGVSDYGYTF.

V is TRBV19 and J is TRBJ1-6, with TRBD1 matching over 7 bases. The CDR3 has 16 residues. Germline V lookup: CDR1 LNHDA, CDR2 SQIVND (reference sequence). V gave up 5 bases and J gave up 5 bases; unmatched junction bases: 9. The chain's CDR3 is CASSLSSGTDNSPLHF. The CDR3 DNA is TGTGCCAGTAGTCTCTCCAGTGGGACAGATAATTCACCCCTCCACTTT.

There are a few counts of this clonotype. V and J are TRBV9 and TRBJ1-2; D gene ambiguous. Germline V lookup: CDR1 SGDLS, CDR2 YYNGEE. The CDR3 runs to 15 residues. Trimming stripped 0 bases from V and 8 bases from J, with 17 bases between. CDR3 sequence reads: CASSVALDPGEGYTF. Written as DNA, the CDR3 is TGTGCCAGCAGCGTAGCCCTGGACCCTGGAGAGGGCTACACCTTC.

This clonotype was detected many times. V gene TRBV29-1 combines with J gene TRBJ2-7, with 7 bases aligning to TRBD2. CDR1 and CDR2 (germline): SQVTM, ANQGSEA. The CDR3 has 15 amino acids. J was trimmed by 3 bases and V by 1 base; bases with no gene match: 9. As DNA, the CDR3 is TGCAGCGTTGAAGGTGCAGCGGGGCATCTCTACGAGCAGTACTTC. Protein: CSVEGAAGHLYEQYF.

The gene calls are TRBV6-6 and TRBJ1-2; 10 positions match TRBD1. CDR1 and CDR2 (germline): MNHNY, SVGAGI (reference sequence). The V and J ends lost 11 bases and 5 bases, in that order; junction bases with no gene match: 2. CDR3 length equals 11 residues. In DNA form, the CDR3 reads TGTGCCGGGGGACAGGGGTATGGCTACACCTTC. Translating gives CAGGQGYGYTF.

This clonotype was found many times. This chain joins TRBV24-1 and TRBJ1-5; D is possibly TRBD1 (5 bases). Trimming took off 7 bases at V and 4 bases at J, with 10 bases between the two ends. The CDR3 loop spans 13 amino acids. Looked up from germline, CDR1 is KGHDR and CDR2 is SFDVKD. CDR3 coding DNA: TGTGCCACCAGCCCGGAGGGGAATCAGCCCCAGCATTTT. Its protein is CATSPEGNQPQHF.

The rearrangement links TRBV19 to TRBJ1-5; possibly TRBD1 for D (5 bases). Trimming cost V 8 bases and J 0 bases, with 14 bases left between them. CDR3 length: 15 amino acids. Germline assignment: CDR1 LNHDA and CDR2 SQIVND (reference sequence). CDR3 region: CASGAVELSNQPQHF. The CDR3, as DNA: TGTGCCAGTGGGGCGGTTGAACTTAGCAATCAGCCCCAGCATTTT.

Details on this clonotype: Sequence at one end of the junction differs from germline and may be a read error. The V call is TRBV12-3 or TRBV12-4, the J call TRBJ2-7, with D perhaps matching TRBD2 (5 bases). CDR3 size: 14 residues. The CDR3 sequence is CASSLEGGSGEQYF. For the CDR3, the DNA is TGTGCCAGCAGCTTAGAGGGTGGGAGTGGAGAGCAGTACTTC.

With regard to this clonotype: The junction shows a germline mismatch at one end, possibly a read error. This sequence joins TRBV25-1 and TRBJ1-2; 7 nucleotides line up with TRBD1. The CDR3 consists of 18 residues. Germline values: CDR1 MGHDK, CDR2 SYGVNS. CDR3 sequence (DNA): TGCGCCAGCAGCCAAGATAGGATCCGGGACAGCCGAATCTATGGCTACACCTTC. Translation: CASSQDRIRDSRIYGYTF.